The 30 T cell receptor beta chains below all came from one sample that was sequenced in a study of cytomegalovirus exposure and HLA in healthy donors. The PCR had 60 Vbeta and 13 Jbeta primers. Assay used: immunoSEQ multiplex PCR; TCRdb lists only in-frame clones, some missing. The sample yields some 150,000 clones, roughly 80% seen once. The sequencing sample was made of PBMCs. The receptors were sampled from a woman in her 30s in good health and CMV-seropositive.

This rearrangement joins TRBV10-3 to TRBJ2-7; D gene uncertain. The V gene lost 5 bases and the J gene lost 3 bases, with 11 bases spanning the gap. This CDR3 is built from 13 residues. CDR1 and CDR2 from the germline V gene are ENHRY and SYGVKD. The CDR3 nucleotides read TGTGCCATCAGTCCGAGTTACCTCTACGAGCAGTACTTC. This sequence encodes CAISPSYLYEQYF.

This chain joins TRBV7-9 and TRBJ2-2; D is perhaps TRBD1 (6 bases). V was clipped by 3 bases and J by 1 base, with 6 bases between them. Germline V CDR1 and CDR2: SEHNR, FQNEAQ (reference sequence). The CDR3 runs 14 residues. The CDR3 DNA follows: TGTGCCAGCAGCTTGACAGGGAACACCGGGGAGCTGTTTTTT. Residues: CASSLTGNTGELFF.

The rearrangement joins TRBV4-2 to TRBJ1-4; D is uncertain. Germline assignment: CDR1 LGHNA and CDR2 YNFKEQ. V lost 2 bases and J 0 bases, leaving 10 bases between the germline ends. This CDR3 spans 16 amino acids. The CDR3 is CASSQSYSATNEKLFF. The CDR3 DNA reads TGTGCCAGCAGCCAATCCTACAGTGCAACTAATGAAAAACTGTTTTTT.

CDR3 in DNA: TGTGCCAGCAGCCAAGATAGGACTAGCGGGGGGTCTAAAGCCAAAAACATTCAGTACTTC. Translated: CASSQDRTSGGSKAKNIQYF. The rearrangement links TRBV4-2 to TRBJ2-4, with 14 bases fitting TRBD2. In germline, CDR1 is LGHNA, CDR2 YNFKEQ. V shed 0 bases and J 0 bases; nucleotides not matched to a gene: 7. The CDR3 consists of 20 residues.

This clone was recorded a few times. The gene calls are TRBV7-2 and TRBJ2-7, with a tentative D call TRBD2 (6 bases). The germline CDR1 and CDR2 sequences are SGHTA and FQGNSA. The CDR3 runs to 15 residues. V dropped 1 base and J dropped 7 bases, with 17 bases sitting between them. In DNA, the CDR3 is TGTGCCAGCAGCTTAGAGGAGGGGTTTCCGGCTGAGCAGTACTTC. It codes for CASSLEEGFPAEQYF.

The V gene is TRBV28, the J gene TRBJ2-7; 9 bases align to TRBD1. The ends lost 7 bases at V and 0 bases at J; junction bases unmatched: 4. Germline V gene lookup returns CDR1 MDHEN and CDR2 SYDVKM. The CDR3 extends over 14 amino acids. The CDR3 sequence: CASNGQGSSYEQYF. DNA of the CDR3: TGTGCCAGCAACGGACAGGGGAGCTCCTACGAGCAGTACTTC.

The J gene is TRBJ1-2, the V gene TRBV5-6, with 7 bases identical to TRBD1. CDR3 size: 11 residues. Germline V gene sequence: CDR1 SGHDT, CDR2 YYEEEE. Losses at the gene ends were 0 bases for V and 13 bases for J; bases not matched to a gene: 3. The CDR3 protein is CASSLGQGGTF. CDR3 DNA sequence: TGTGCCAGCAGCTTGGGGCAGGGGGGCACCTTC.

This sequence joins TRBV9 and TRBJ1-2; 7 bases are shared with TRBD1. With 0 bases clipped from V and 8 bases from J, the junction kept 7 bases outside the gene matches. The CDR3 consists of 14 residues. Germline CDR1 and CDR2: SGDLS and YYNGEE. The CDR3 bases are TGTGCCAGCAGCGTAGTGGCAGGGGGAGTCGGCTACACCTTC. Residues: CASSVVAGGVGYTF.

The rearrangement joins TRBV6-6 to TRBJ2-4; 11 positions agree with TRBD1. Looked up from germline, CDR1 is MNHNY and CDR2 is SVGAGI (reference sequence). With 3 bases clipped from V and 7 bases from J, the junction kept 5 bases outside the gene matches. This CDR3 spans 15 amino acids. CDR3 bases: TGTGCCAGCAGTTATCCCGGACAGGGGGCTAACATTCAGTACTTC. It encodes CASSYPGQGANIQYF.

This chain uses TRBV5-1 with TRBJ2-1; tentatively, D is TRBD1 (6 bases). The CDR3 is 14 amino acids. V was shortened by 2 bases and J by 10 bases, with 16 bases between the two germline ends. CDR1 is SGHRS, CDR2 YFSETQ, per germline. The CDR3 protein is CASSFAPDQGEQFF. The DNA for the CDR3 is TGCGCCAGCAGCTTTGCCCCTGACCAGGGGGAGCAGTTCTTC.

The chain carries TRBV9 and TRBJ1-2; D is unclear. Trimming removed 0 bases from V and 3 bases from J, with 6 bases in between. CDR1 and CDR2 (germline): SGDLS, YYNGEE. The CDR3 has 13 residues. This chain's CDR3 is CASSVEADYGYTF. For the CDR3, the DNA is TGTGCCAGCAGCGTAGAGGCGGACTATGGCTACACCTTC. Full variable domain (rest looked up from reference TRBV9 and TRBJ1-2): DSGVTQTPKHLITATGQRVTLRCSPRSGDLSVYWYQQSLDQGLQFLIQYYNGEERAKGNILERFSAQQFPDLHSELNLSSLELGDSALYFCASSVEADYGYTFGSGTRLTVV.

This chain links TRBV27 with TRBJ1-6, with no clear D. The germline gives CDR1 MNHEY, CDR2 SMNVEV (reference sequence). Trimming took 3 bases from V and 0 from J, leaving 9 bases between them. This CDR3 is built from 16 residues. CDR3 nucleotide sequence: TGTGCCAGCAGTTTCGGCGGGAGCTCCTATAATTCACCCCTCCACTTT. Its translation is CASSFGGSSYNSPLHF.

Written as DNA, the CDR3 is TGTGCCAGCACGGGAGGGGGGTACGAGCAGTACTTC. Its translation is CASTGGGYEQYF. The chain has TRBV7-8 and TRBJ2-7; 8 bases are a match to TRBD2. The V gene end was trimmed by 7 bases and the J gene end by 4 bases; junction bases not matched to a gene: 3. The CDR3 runs 12 residues. Per germline, CDR1 SGHVS and CDR2 FQNEAQ.

The chain combines TRBV7-3 with TRBJ1-1; a weak D match, TRBD1 (6 bases). Trimming took off 3 bases at V and 0 bases at J, with 11 bases between the two ends. The CDR3 spans 15 residues. Germline CDR1 and CDR2: SGHTA and FQGTGA. As DNA, the CDR3 is TGTGCCAGCAGCTTCCAGACAGGAGTGAACACTGAAGCTTTCTTT. Protein: CASSFQTGVNTEAFF. Full variable domain (missing parts from reference TRBV7-3 and TRBJ1-1): GAGVSQTPSNKVTEKGKYVELRCDPISGHTALYWYRQSLGQGPEFLIYFQGTGAADDSGLPNDRFFAVRPEGSVSTLKIQRTERGDSAVYLCASSFQTGVNTEAFFGQGTRLTVV.

This chain's CDR3 is CASYRDRNTEAFF. The DNA of the CDR3 is TGTGCCAGCTACCGGGACAGGAACACTGAAGCTTTCTTT. This chain links TRBV2 with TRBJ1-1; 7 nucleotides align to TRBD1. This CDR3 contains 13 residues. With V trimmed by 8 bases and J by 1 base, 4 bases remained unmatched. CDR1 and CDR2 (germline): SNHLY, FYNNEI. Complete variable domain (other parts from reference TRBV2 and TRBJ1-1): EPEVTQTPSHQVTQMGQEVILRCVPISNHLYFYWYRQILGQKVEFLVSFYNNEISEKSEIFDDQFSVERPDGSNFTLKIRSTKLEDSAMYFCASYRDRNTEAFFGQGTRLTVV.

The rearrangement uses TRBV10-3 and TRBJ1-2, with D tentatively TRBD1 (5 bases). Germline V gives CDR1 ENHRY, CDR2 SYGVKD. This CDR3 region has 14 residues. The V end was cut by 4 bases, the J end by 5 bases, with 14 bases between. The CDR3 region is CAISALRDSYGYTF. CDR3 bases: TGTGCCATCAGTGCCCTCAGAGACAGTTATGGCTACACCTTC.

The chain is built from TRBV11-3 and TRBJ1-1; a weak D match, TRBD1 (5 bases). The CDR3 extends over 15 amino acids. The germline V gene has CDR1 SGHNT and CDR2 YENEEA. Trimming shortened V by 3 bases and J by 4 bases, and 15 bases separated the two germline ends. CDR3 bases: TGTGCCAGCAGCTTCGACAGTGCATTTGGCACTGAAGCTTTCTTT. This encodes CASSFDSAFGTEAFF.

The CDR3 is CASSPGRDRQYF. The CDR3 bases are TGTGCCAGCAGTCCCGGACGGGATCGGCAGTACTTC. This chain links TRBV7-2 with TRBJ2-7; the D gene is possibly TRBD2 (5 bases). The germline V gene encodes CDR1 SGHTA and CDR2 FQGNSA. Trimming removed 6 bases at V and 9 bases at J, with 15 bases between. This CDR3 contains 12 residues.

The chain links TRBV7-2 to TRBJ1-4; D gene unclear. The length of the CDR3 is 17 residues. Looked up from germline, CDR1 is SGHTA and CDR2 is FQGNSA. Trimming stripped 4 bases from V and 4 bases from J, with 19 bases between. CDR3 residues: CASSSYLYAANNEKLFF. CDR3 sequence (DNA): TGTGCCAGCAGCTCCTATTTATATGCGGCCAATAATGAAAAACTGTTTTTT.

The chain's CDR3 is CASSPFTGADTGELFF. The CDR3 nucleotides read TGTGCCAGCAGCCCCTTTACAGGGGCAGACACCGGGGAGCTGTTTTTT. The chain links TRBV7-2 to TRBJ2-2, with 7 bases that match TRBD1. V dropped 5 bases and J dropped 3; count of bases not matched to a gene: 9. CDR3 length: 16 residues. CDR1 and CDR2 (germline): SGHTA, FQGNSA.

The chain recombines TRBV6-5 with TRBJ2-7; 9 bases are shared with TRBD1. The CDR3 is 16 residues long. Looked up from germline, CDR1 is MNHEY and CDR2 is SVGAGI. J gave up 1 base and V 2 bases, and 6 bases lay outside the gene matches. The CDR3 reads CASSYPLTGGSYEQYF. Here the CDR3 DNA reads TGTGCCAGCAGTTACCCGTTGACAGGGGGATCCTACGAGCAGTACTTC.

V gene TRBV25-1 combines with J gene TRBJ2-3; TRBD2 agrees at 11 bases. After removal of 8 bases from V and 1 base from J, the junction contained 5 bases not matched to a gene. From germline, CDR1 is MGHDK and CDR2 SYGVNS. The length of the CDR3 is 15 residues. The CDR3 protein is CASGSGGAGTDTQYF. The CDR3 DNA reads as TGTGCCAGCGGTAGCGGGGGGGCCGGCACAGATACGCAGTATTTT. The variable domain in full, with the rest retrieved from reference TRBV25-1 and TRBJ2-3, is EADIYQTPRYLVIGTGKKITLECSQTMGHDKMYWYQQDPGMELHLIHYSYGVNSTEKGDLSSESTVSRIRTEHFPLTLESARPSHTSQYLCASGSGGAGTDTQYFGPGTRLTVL.

This chain joins TRBV4-1 and TRBJ2-5, with TRBD2 matching over 13 bases. This CDR3 region has 17 residues. The germline V gene has CDR1 MGHRA and CDR2 YSYEKL. V lost 0 bases and J lost 5; bases outside the gene matches: 6. The chain's CDR3 is CASSQELAGGPGETQYF. In DNA, the CDR3 is TGCGCCAGCAGCCAAGAACTAGCGGGGGGGCCGGGGGAGACCCAGTACTTC.

About this clone itself: Germline and junction disagree at one end, which may indicate a read error. This same CDR3 is encoded by further DNA sequences in the sample. V gene TRBV27 combines with J gene TRBJ1-1; D is perhaps TRBD1 (5 bases). Germline values: CDR1 MNHEY, CDR2 SMNVEV (reference sequence). This CDR3 has 15 amino acids. CDR3 residues: CASSLWGGIRTEAFF. CDR3 in DNA: TGTGCCAGCAGCTTATGGGGGGGGATTCGGACTGAAGCTTTCTTT.

V and J are TRBV6-1 and TRBJ1-1; D is unclear. Germline loops: CDR1 MNHNS, CDR2 SASEGT. Trimming shortened V by 6 bases and J by 2 bases, and 16 bases separated the two germline ends. This CDR3 has 15 residues. The CDR3 DNA follows: TGTGCCAGCAGCACGCGGGCAGATATTAACACTGAAGCTTTCTTT. Protein sequence: CASSTRADINTEAFF.

J is TRBJ1-4 and V is TRBV7-2, with a weak D call TRBD1 (5 bases). V shed 5 bases and J shed 6 bases, with 19 bases lying between them. The CDR3 has 16 residues. The germline V gene encodes CDR1 SGHTA and CDR2 FQGNSA. The CDR3 protein is CASSHRGIAGDEKLFF. CDR3 DNA: TGTGCCAGCAGCCACCGGGGCATAGCGGGGGATGAAAAACTGTTTTTT. Full variable domain (rest looked up from reference TRBV7-2 and TRBJ1-4): GAGVSQSPSNKVTEKGKDVELRCDPISGHTALYWYRQSLGQGLEFLIYFQGNSAPDKSGLPSDRFSAERTGGSVSTLTIQRTQQEDSAVYLCASSHRGIAGDEKLFFGSGTQLSVL.

J is TRBJ2-5 and V is TRBV29-1, with 9 positions matching TRBD2. CDR3 length: 15 residues. With V trimmed by 6 bases and J by 4 bases, 12 bases remained unmatched. CDR1 is SQVTM, CDR2 ANQGSEA, per germline. CDR3 sequence: CSVRVGSGGRETQYF. DNA of the CDR3: TGCAGCGTCAGGGTGGGTAGCGGGGGCAGAGAGACCCAGTACTTC. Full variable domain (rest looked up from reference TRBV29-1 and TRBJ2-5): SAVISQKPSRDICQRGTSLTIQCQVDSQVTMMFWYRQQPGQSLTLIATANQGSEATYESGFVIDKFPISRPNLTFSTLTVSNMSPEDSSIYLCSVRVGSGGRETQYFGPGTRLLVL.

This chain links TRBV19 with TRBJ1-1; TRBD1 is a possible D gene (5 bases). Germline V lookup: CDR1 LNHDA, CDR2 SQIVND (reference sequence). This CDR3 region has 17 residues. Trimming removed 0 bases from V and 1 base from J, with 15 bases in between. CDR3 coding DNA: TGTGCCAGTAGTATAGATCCAGGGCACTACCCGAACACTGAAGCTTTCTTT. Encoded protein: CASSIDPGHYPNTEAFF.

This clone has more than one count but fewer than ten. The rearrangement joins TRBV6-5 to TRBJ2-1; 8 bases agree with TRBD1. CDR1 MNHEY and CDR2 SVGAGI come from the germline V gene. This CDR3 has 15 residues. Trimming took 2 bases from V and 6 from J; bases not matched to a gene: 6. In DNA form, the CDR3 reads TGTGCCAGCAGTTACGGACAGGGTAGCCTCAATGAGCAGTTCTTC. This encodes CASSYGQGSLNEQFF.

This clone was observed a single time. The genes are TRBV6-5 and TRBJ2-7, with 8 bases identical to TRBD1. Per germline, CDR1 MNHEY and CDR2 SVGAGI. The CDR3 has 16 amino acids. V was pared by 0 bases and J by 6 bases, with 10 bases of the junction left unmatched. As DNA, the CDR3 is TGTGCCAGCAGTTACTCTACGGGACAGGTATTTAGCGAGCAGTACTTC. It yields the protein CASSYSTGQVFSEQYF.